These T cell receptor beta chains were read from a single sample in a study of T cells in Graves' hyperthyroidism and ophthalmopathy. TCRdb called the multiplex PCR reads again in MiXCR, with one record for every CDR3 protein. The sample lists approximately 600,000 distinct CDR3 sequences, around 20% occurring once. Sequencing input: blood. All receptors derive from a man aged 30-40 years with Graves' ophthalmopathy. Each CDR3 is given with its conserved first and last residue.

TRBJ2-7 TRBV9 CASSVDSGTARGEQYF
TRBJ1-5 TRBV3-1 CASSLQGSWQPQHF
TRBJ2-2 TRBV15 CATSRDRAGNGELFF
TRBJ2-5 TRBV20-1 CSASQGPDGGTQYF
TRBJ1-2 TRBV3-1 CASRQTGLYYGYTF
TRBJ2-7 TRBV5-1 CASSLEDKRNEQYF
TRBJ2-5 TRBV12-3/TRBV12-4 CASSLLVAETQYF
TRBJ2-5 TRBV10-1 CASSELAGGRETQYF
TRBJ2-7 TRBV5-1 CASSRDGIYEQYF
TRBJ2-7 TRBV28 CASSLVGASYEQYF
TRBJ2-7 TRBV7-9 CASSLVSGLNYEQYF
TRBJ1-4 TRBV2 CASRGEEGEKLFF
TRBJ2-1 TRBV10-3 CAISESGGGPQNEQFF
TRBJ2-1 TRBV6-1 CASPSRGTESSYNEQFF
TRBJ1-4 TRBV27 CASKKSAKGEKLFF
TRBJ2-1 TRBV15 CATSRVLVGEQFF
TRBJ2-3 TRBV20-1 CSARTASGAPSTDTQYF
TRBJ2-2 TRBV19 CASRKDAGELFF
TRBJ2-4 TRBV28 CASRQGSSKNIQYF
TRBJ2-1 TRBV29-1 CSVSQLAGVDEQFF
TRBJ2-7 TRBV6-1 CASSEVRVHPSYEQYF
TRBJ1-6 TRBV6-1 CASSEATRDTGLLDSPLHF
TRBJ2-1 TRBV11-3 CASSLGRVTSGDEQFF
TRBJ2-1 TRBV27 CASSFTASGYNEQFF
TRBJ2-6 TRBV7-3 CASRETTGANVLTF
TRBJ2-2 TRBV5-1 CASSLSPSTGELFF
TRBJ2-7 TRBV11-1 CASSLLADFSYEQYF
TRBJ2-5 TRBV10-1 CASSEYPVALQETQYF
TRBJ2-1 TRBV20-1 CSAFRLARSYIEQFF
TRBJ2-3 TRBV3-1 CASSPRGLVGADTQYF
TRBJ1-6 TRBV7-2 CASSSTRQGPNSPLHF
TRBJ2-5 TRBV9 CASSLGTVKETQYF
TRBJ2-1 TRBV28 CATTMAGGPAFF
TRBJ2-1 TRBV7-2 CASSFFAGEYNEQFF
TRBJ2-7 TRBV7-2 CASRRGTYYEQYF
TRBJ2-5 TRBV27 CASKTLSGRAGGETQYF
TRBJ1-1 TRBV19 CASSILGRGTEAFF
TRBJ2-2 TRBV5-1 CASSLDTYTGELFF
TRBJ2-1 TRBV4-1 CASSQRREGLEFF
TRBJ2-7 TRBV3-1 CASSQVGGTSYEQYF
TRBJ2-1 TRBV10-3 CAISLDQGNEQFF
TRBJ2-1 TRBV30 CAWSPPLRTEKGDEQFF
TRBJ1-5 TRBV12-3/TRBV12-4 CASRWTGGQEPQHF
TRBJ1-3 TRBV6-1 CASRQGVAGNTIYF
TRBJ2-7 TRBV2 CATGQGVAEQYF
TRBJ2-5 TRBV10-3 CAISESGGVGQETQYF
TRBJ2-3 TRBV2 CASSSTSGTDTQYF
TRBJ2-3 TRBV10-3 CAISSDSTDTQYF
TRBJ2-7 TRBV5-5 CASSLQGNRGEQYF
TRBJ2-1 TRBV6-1 CASRERTQGLDTNEQFF
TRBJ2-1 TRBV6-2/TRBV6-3 CASIRLAGETYNEQFF
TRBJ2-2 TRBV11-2 CASSRTGTGELFF
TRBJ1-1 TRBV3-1 CASSQGRANTEAFF
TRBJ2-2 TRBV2 CASGARANTGELFF
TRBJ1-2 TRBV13 CASSFATDRNYGYTF
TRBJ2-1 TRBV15 CATSDLAGNSYNEQFF
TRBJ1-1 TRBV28 CASRGGRAEAFF
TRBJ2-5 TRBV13 CASSPQPPGLAGVGGETQYF
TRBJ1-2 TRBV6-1 CASTRDRNYGYTF
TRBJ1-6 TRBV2 CASRTSREGSPLHF